Below, 29 T cell receptor beta chains from the same sample are listed, as sequenced in a study of T-cell reconstitution after alpha-beta-depleted transplantation in children. Preparation of the TCRbeta library was carried out with unique molecular identifiers. TCRdb processed the PCR reads anew with MiXCR; each CDR3 protein has one entry. Found here are 500,000 to 600,000 distinct CDR3 sequences, 25% to 30% of them singletons; the top ten hold around a third. The specimen was PBMCs, collected before TCRalphabeta/CD19-depleted stem cell transplant. The receptors derive from a boy under two years old with Wiskott-Aldrich syndrome, due to receive a stem cell transplant.

A few counts support this clonotype. The chain employs TRBV20-1 and TRBJ1-1; weak D call: TRBD1 (6 bases). The CDR3 is 13 residues long. The V end lost 3 bases, the J end lost 0 bases, and 8 bases lay between the germline ends. Per the germline V gene, CDR1 is DFQATT and CDR2 is SNEGSKA (reference sequence). CDR3 protein: CSARGQLNTEAFF. The CDR3 bases are TGCAGTGCTAGGGGACAACTGAACACTGAAGCTTTCTTT.

This clonotype occurred a few times. The chain couples TRBV6-1 to TRBJ2-1; 10 bases map to TRBD2. Germline trimming cut 6 bases from V and 2 bases from J; bases unmatched to any gene: 4. Germline CDR1 reads MNHNS; CDR2 reads SASEGT. CDR3 length equals 15 residues. The CDR3 DNA follows: TGTGCCAGCAGCGCCCTAGCGGGAGCCTACAATGAGCAGTTCTTC. Protein: CASSALAGAYNEQFF.

This clonotype was picked up a small number of times. The J gene is TRBJ2-1, the V gene TRBV21-1; the table's D call, TRBD1, was not checked against the DNA. TRBV21-1 is an annotated pseudogene. The CDR3 covers 16 residues. As DNA, the CDR3 is TGTGCCAGCAGCTTGCACGCGGGACAGGGTTACAATGAGCAGTTCTTC. Translated: CASSLHAGQGYNEQFF.

The chain employs TRBV15 and TRBJ2-2; the D is unclear. CDR1 and CDR2 from the germline V gene are LNHNV and YYDKDF (reference sequence). CDR3 size: 14 residues. Trimming pared 3 bases from V and 6 bases from J, leaving 11 bases between. The DNA for the CDR3 is TGTGCCACCAGCAGGGCCAGAGGTCCCGGGGAGCTGTTTTTT. Translation gives CATSRARGPGELFF.

This clonotype has just a few counts. This chain connects TRBV3-1 to TRBJ2-1; tentatively, D is TRBD1 (5 bases). In germline, CDR1 is LGHDT, CDR2 YNNKEL (reference sequence). Trimming pared 0 bases from V and 11 bases from J, leaving 8 bases between. CDR3 size: 12 residues. Written as DNA, the CDR3 is TGTGCCAGCAGCCAAGATGGGGCTAAGCAGTTCTTC. Its protein product is CASSQDGAKQFF.

The chain recombines TRBV5-1 with TRBJ2-1, with a tentative D call TRBD2 (6 bases). Germline V lookup: CDR1 SGHRS, CDR2 YFSETQ. The CDR3 contains 15 residues. The V gene lost 1 base and the J gene lost 7 bases, with 15 bases spanning the gap. The CDR3 DNA is TGCGCCAGCAGCTTGACTTTGACTAGTAAGAATGAGCAGTTCTTC. Protein: CASSLTLTSKNEQFF.

This clonotype was seen only a few times. A junction boundary mismatches the germline segment, possibly from a read error. This chain links TRBV5-1 with TRBJ2-1; 7 nucleotides agree with TRBD1. The length of the CDR3 is 13 residues. Germline V gene lookup returns CDR1 SGHRS and CDR2 YFSETQ. This chain's CDR3 is CASTGTDVNEQFF. For the CDR3, the DNA is TGCGCCAGCACGGGGACAGATGTCAATGAGCAGTTCTTT.

This clonotype was seen only once. The rearrangement uses TRBV19 and TRBJ2-1, with D possibly matching TRBD2 (6 bases). The CDR3 has 14 residues. Germline V gene sequence: CDR1 LNHDA, CDR2 SQIVND (reference sequence). The V end was cut by 5 bases, the J end by 4 bases, with 12 bases between. The CDR3 bases are TGTGCCAGTAGTCCAGTAGCGGCTTACAATGAGCAGTTCTTC. Protein sequence: CASSPVAAYNEQFF.

This clonotype was seen ten or more times. The CDR3 nucleotides read TGCAGTGCTGACGGGACAGGCCAACACAATGAGCAGTTCTTC. It encodes CSADGTGQHNEQFF. This chain uses TRBV20-1 with TRBJ2-1, with 8 nucleotides matching TRBD1. This CDR3 region has 14 residues. Germline V lookup: CDR1 DFQATT, CDR2 SNEGSKA (reference sequence). The junction had 8 bases not matched to a gene; V was cut back by 5 bases and J by 5 bases.

The chain is built from TRBV20-1 and TRBJ2-7, with D perhaps assigned TRBD1 or TRBD2 (5 bases each). Germline V CDR1 and CDR2: DFQATT, SNEGSKA (reference sequence). The ends were cut back, 3 bases at V and 0 bases at J, with 15 bases in the middle. CDR3 size: 15 residues. This CDR3 reads CSASLGRDGSYEQYF. The CDR3 DNA reads TGCAGTGCTAGTCTCGGCCGGGACGGCTCCTACGAGCAGTACTTC.

A few counts support this clonotype. This sequence joins TRBV5-1 and TRBJ2-3, with D possibly being TRBD1 or TRBD2 (5 bases each). Trimming took 5 bases from V and 0 from J, leaving 13 bases between them. Germline V gene sequence: CDR1 SGHRS, CDR2 YFSETQ. The CDR3 is 15 amino acids. The DNA for the CDR3 is TGCGCCAGCAGTTGGGACGGAACTAGCACAGATACGCAGTATTTT. Protein product: CASSWDGTSTDTQYF.

The chain has TRBV20-1 and TRBJ2-7; D is perhaps TRBD1 (5 bases). The CDR3 runs 12 residues. The V end lost 6 bases, the J end lost 5 bases, and 14 bases lay between the germline ends. The V gene's germline CDR1 is DFQATT and CDR2 SNEGSKA (reference sequence). This CDR3 is CSARVRVDEQYF. CDR3 DNA: TGCAGTGCCAGGGTGCGTGTCGACGAGCAGTACTTC.

The sample holds a few counts of this clonotype. The V gene is TRBV5-1, the J gene TRBJ2-3; D is possibly TRBD1 (5 bases). The germline CDR1 and CDR2 sequences are SGHRS and YFSETQ. The CDR3 is made up of 15 amino acids. The V gene lost 0 bases and the J gene lost 2 bases, with 10 bases spanning the gap. CDR3 loop: CASSLVQGNTDTQYF. In nucleotides, the CDR3 is TGCGCCAGCAGCTTGGTCCAGGGAAACACAGATACGCAGTATTTT.

There are a few counts of this clonotype. The V gene is TRBV24-1, the J gene TRBJ2-3; the match to TRBD1 covers 8 bases. The V and J ends lost 4 bases and 5 bases, in that order; junction bases with no gene match: 10. Germline CDR1 is KGHDR and CDR2 is SFDVKD. The CDR3 contains 16 residues. In DNA, the CDR3 is TGTGCCACCAGTGACCCTAGGACAGGGAGAGGAGATACGCAGTATTTT. Translated: CATSDPRTGRGDTQYF.

This clonotype was recorded a few times. The CDR3 region has the DNA TGTGCCAGCAGGAAACTTGACATAGCTTTCTTT. It is translated as CASRKLDIAFF. J is TRBJ1-1 and V is TRBV27; D unresolved. V lost 6 bases, J lost 10 bases, and 12 bases lay in between. The CDR3 contains 11 residues. CDR1 is MNHEY and CDR2 is SMNVEV in the germline V gene (reference sequence).

J is TRBJ1-3 and V is TRBV28; tentative D call: TRBD1 (6 bases). CDR3 size: 18 residues. The ends were cut back, 3 bases at V and 7 bases at J, with 25 bases in the middle. The germline V gene encodes CDR1 MDHEN and CDR2 SYDVKM. For the CDR3, the DNA is TGTGCCAGCAGTTTGATAAGATTGGGACATGCTGAATTGAACACCATATATTTT. Translation gives CASSLIRLGHAELNTIYF.

J is TRBJ2-1 and V is TRBV24-1; D ambiguous. The V end was cut by 7 bases, the J end by 7 bases, with 10 bases between. Germline loops: CDR1 KGHDR, CDR2 SFDVKD. This CDR3 comprises 12 residues. The CDR3 DNA reads as TGTGCCACCAGCAACTCCGGGAATGAGCAGTTCTTC. It translates to CATSNSGNEQFF.

This clonotype has a handful of counts. The chain employs TRBV20-1 and TRBJ2-7; 12 bases match TRBD2. This CDR3 comprises 15 residues. CDR1 DFQATT and CDR2 SNEGSKA come from the germline V gene (reference sequence). The V and J ends lost 3 bases and 6 bases, in that order; junction bases with no gene match: 9. This chain's CDR3 is CSASVSLAGGPEQYF. Here the CDR3 DNA reads TGCAGTGCTAGCGTTAGTCTAGCGGGAGGGCCCGAGCAGTACTTC.

The V call is TRBV5-1, the J call TRBJ2-1, with 10 nucleotides matching TRBD1. Per the germline V gene, CDR1 is SGHRS and CDR2 is YFSETQ. V shed 4 bases and J 12 bases; nucleotides not matched to a gene: 4. This CDR3 has 12 amino acids. As DNA, the CDR3 is TGCGCCAGCAGCAGGGACAGGGGAGGGCAGTTCTTC. It encodes CASSRDRGGQFF. Full variable domain (outside the CDR3, taken from reference TRBV5-1 and TRBJ2-1): KAGVTQTPRYLIKTRGQQVTLSCSPISGHRSVSWYQQTPGQGLQFLFEYFSETQRNKGNFPGRFSGRQFSNSRSEMNVSTLELGDSALYLCASSRDRGGQFFGPGTRLTVL.

This clonotype showed up just a few times. This chain joins TRBV28 and TRBJ2-2; no clear D gene. The V and J ends lost 8 bases and 1 base respectively, with 5 bases between them. This CDR3 has 12 amino acids. Germline V gives CDR1 MDHEN, CDR2 SYDVKM. Here the CDR3 reads CASDRNTGELFF. CDR3 bases: TGTGCCAGCGATAGGAACACCGGGGAGCTGTTTTTT.

This clonotype was observed a handful of times. This chain uses TRBV4-2 with TRBJ2-7, with D possibly matching TRBD1 (5 bases). The CDR3 totals 14 residues. Germline V gene sequence: CDR1 LGHNA, CDR2 YNFKEQ. V dropped 4 bases and J dropped 6 bases, with 16 bases sitting between them. The CDR3 sequence: CASSPLKQDREQYF. The CDR3 nucleotides are TGTGCCAGCAGCCCGCTAAAACAGGATCGCGAGCAGTACTTC.

The table lists this clonotype with a few counts. The chain couples TRBV5-1 to TRBJ1-2; a possible D gene is TRBD1 (5 bases). Trimming pared 8 bases from V and 6 bases from J, leaving 17 bases between. Germline V gene sequence: CDR1 SGHRS, CDR2 YFSETQ. This CDR3 spans 13 amino acids. The CDR3 here is CARPGLPFDGYTF. Here the CDR3 DNA reads TGCGCCAGGCCGGGACTCCCTTTTGATGGCTACACCTTC.

This clonotype was seen a handful of times. The rearrangement joins TRBV7-2 to TRBJ2-7, with 7 nucleotides matching TRBD2. Germline V gives CDR1 SGHTA, CDR2 FQGNSA. Unmatched junction bases numbered 10, after V lost 5 bases and J lost 3 bases. The CDR3 loop spans 15 amino acids. The CDR3 here is CASSPRASGNYEQYF. As DNA, the CDR3 is TGTGCCAGCAGCCCCCGGGCTAGCGGAAACTACGAGCAGTACTTC.

This clonotype was detected only a few times. This rearrangement joins TRBV5-1 to TRBJ2-4; 8 bases fit TRBD1. J lost 2 bases, V lost 4 bases, and 5 bases had no gene match. The length of the CDR3 is 15 residues. In germline, CDR1 is SGHRS, CDR2 YFSETQ. The CDR3 DNA reads TGCGCCAGCAGCCCACGACAGGGGACCAAAAACATTCAGTACTTC. The encoded protein is CASSPRQGTKNIQYF.

There are a few counts of this clonotype. The genes are TRBV7-2 and TRBJ2-1; 13 bases agree with TRBD2. This CDR3 is 15 amino acids long. Looked up from germline, CDR1 is SGHTA and CDR2 is FQGNSA. After removal of 5 bases from V and 9 bases from J, the junction contained 7 bases not matched to a gene. This chain's CDR3 is CASSPGLAGAVEQFF. CDR3 nucleotide sequence: TGTGCCAGCAGCCCCGGACTAGCGGGAGCAGTTGAGCAGTTCTTC.

This clonotype came up a few times. Here the CDR3 reads CSASKGGQYEDTQYF. The CDR3 coding sequence is TGCAGTGCTAGTAAAGGGGGACAGTACGAAGATACGCAGTATTTT. The chain couples TRBV20-1 to TRBJ2-3, with 7 nucleotides matching TRBD1. The J segment lost 5 bases and the V segment lost 3 bases, leaving 11 bases of the junction unmatched. Germline values: CDR1 DFQATT, CDR2 SNEGSKA (reference sequence). This CDR3 spans 15 amino acids.

This clonotype was counted ten times or more. The genes are TRBV4-2 and TRBJ2-4, with D tentatively TRBD1 (5 bases). Looked up from germline, CDR1 is LGHNA and CDR2 is YNFKEQ. V was clipped by 0 bases and J by 0 bases, with 15 bases between them. The CDR3 has 18 residues. This CDR3 is CASSQDLGHWLAKNIQYF. Here the CDR3 DNA reads TGTGCCAGCAGCCAAGATCTCGGACACTGGCTAGCCAAAAACATTCAGTACTTC.

The chain's CDR3 is CASRPRGAPYNEQFF. CDR3 sequence (DNA): TGTGCCAGCAGACCGAGGGGGGCCCCCTACAATGAGCAGTTCTTC. The J gene is TRBJ2-1, the V gene TRBV12-3 or TRBV12-4; D may correspond to TRBD1 or TRBD2 (6 bases each). The CDR3 loop spans 15 amino acids. V was cut by 6 bases and J by 2 bases, with 14 bases left in between.

The chain uses TRBV7-9 and TRBJ2-5; 7 bases fit TRBD1. The CDR3 totals 14 residues. Germline V CDR1 and CDR2: SEHNR, FQNEAQ (reference sequence). Trimming at V came to 6 bases and at J to 5 bases, leaving 9 bases not matched to a gene. CDR3 sequence (DNA): TGTGCCAGCAGTCAGACAGGGAAGGCGGAGACCCAGTACTTC. Amino acid sequence: CASSQTGKAETQYF.